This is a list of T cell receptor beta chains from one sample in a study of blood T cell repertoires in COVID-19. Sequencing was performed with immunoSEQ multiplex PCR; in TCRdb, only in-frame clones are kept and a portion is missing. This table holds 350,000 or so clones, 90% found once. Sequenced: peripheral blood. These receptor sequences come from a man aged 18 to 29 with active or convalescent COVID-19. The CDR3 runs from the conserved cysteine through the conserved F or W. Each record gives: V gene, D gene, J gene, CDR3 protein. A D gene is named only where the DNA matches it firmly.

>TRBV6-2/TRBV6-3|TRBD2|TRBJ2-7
CASSPGRGTTSYEQYF
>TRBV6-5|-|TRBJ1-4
CASSYDSYATNEKLFF
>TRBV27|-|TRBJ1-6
CASSLSHLHYNSPLHF
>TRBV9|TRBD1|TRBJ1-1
CASSPQTGPGTEAFF
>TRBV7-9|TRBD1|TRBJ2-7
CASSLGGTVYEQYF
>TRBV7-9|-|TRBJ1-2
CASSSPTSGATYGYTF
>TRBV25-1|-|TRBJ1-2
CASSDQGDGYTF
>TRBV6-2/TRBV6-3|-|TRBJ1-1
CASSYSPTREAFF
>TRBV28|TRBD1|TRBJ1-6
CASRDRVNSPLHF
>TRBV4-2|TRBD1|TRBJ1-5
CASSQGTSGGGQPQHF
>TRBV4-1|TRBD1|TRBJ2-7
CASSQHTGTGISYEQYF
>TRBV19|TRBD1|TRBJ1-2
CASSIGGGSYGYTF
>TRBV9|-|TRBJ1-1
CASSVGAANTEAFF
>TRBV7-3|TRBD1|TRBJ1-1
CASSSRTGVNTEAFF
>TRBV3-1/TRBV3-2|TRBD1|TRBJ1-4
CASSQLRQGGKLFF
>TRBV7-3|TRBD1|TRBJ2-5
CASSLTGARETQYF
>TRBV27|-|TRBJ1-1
CASSDRVLTEAFF
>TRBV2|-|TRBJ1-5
CASNPQGRGQPQHF
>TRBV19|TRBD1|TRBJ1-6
CASSIGGQDNSPLHF
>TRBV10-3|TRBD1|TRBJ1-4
CAMRKTGGTNEKLFF
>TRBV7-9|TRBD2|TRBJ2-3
CASSLTGGLDHTQYF
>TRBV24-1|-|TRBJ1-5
CATSANPLNQPQHF
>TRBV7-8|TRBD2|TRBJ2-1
CASSSTGLAGLKQFF
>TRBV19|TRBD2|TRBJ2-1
CASSRGTSGNNEQFF
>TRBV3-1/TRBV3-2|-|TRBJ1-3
CASSQRAADTIYF
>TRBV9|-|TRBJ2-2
CASTKMDRTNTGELFF
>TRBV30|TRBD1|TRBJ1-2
CAWRAVGGSYGYTF
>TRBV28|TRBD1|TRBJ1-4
CASRRGANEKLFF
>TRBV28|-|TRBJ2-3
CASSLPLQVSSTDTQYF
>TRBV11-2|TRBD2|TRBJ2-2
CASSFEAGFGELFF
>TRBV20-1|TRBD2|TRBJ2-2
CSASVGGAYGGELFF
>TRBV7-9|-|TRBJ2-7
CASSLLERPYEQYF
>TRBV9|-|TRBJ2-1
CASSPKGEGVSYNEQFF
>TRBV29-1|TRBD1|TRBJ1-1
CSVVLWIQGILSTEAFF
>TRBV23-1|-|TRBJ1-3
CASSRRVVSGNTIYF
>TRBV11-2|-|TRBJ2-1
CASSARGGAGDEQFF
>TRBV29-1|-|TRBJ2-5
CSVEWAGRETQYF
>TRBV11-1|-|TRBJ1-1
CASSLPAPGSGTEAFF
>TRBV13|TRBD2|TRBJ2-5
CASSHLAGGLETQYF
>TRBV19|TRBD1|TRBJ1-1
CASSIGGTGNTEAFF
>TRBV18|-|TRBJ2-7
CASSPFDKSYEQYF
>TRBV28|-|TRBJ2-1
CASSLWNSNNEQFF
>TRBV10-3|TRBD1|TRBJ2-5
CAISRQGEGETQYF
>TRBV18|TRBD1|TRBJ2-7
CASSRKGQGAYEQYF
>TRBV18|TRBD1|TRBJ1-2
CASSTGENYGYTF
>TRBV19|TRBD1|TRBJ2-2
CASSIDGTGECRELFF
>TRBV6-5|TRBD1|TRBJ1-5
CASSIRGANQPQHF
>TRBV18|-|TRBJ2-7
CASSPPPGHTYEQYF
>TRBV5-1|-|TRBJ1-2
CASSPGGRNYGYTF
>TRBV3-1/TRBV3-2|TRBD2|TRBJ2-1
CASSQRLAGWYNEQFF
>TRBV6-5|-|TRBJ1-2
CASRRVAGGYTF
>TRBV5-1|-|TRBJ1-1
CASSLPGLTNTEAFF
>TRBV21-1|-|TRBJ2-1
CVDSEGGNEQFF
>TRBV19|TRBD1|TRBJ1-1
CASSIVSGQFEAFF
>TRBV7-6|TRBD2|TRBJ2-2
CASSPSGRLNTGELFF
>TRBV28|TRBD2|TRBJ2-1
CASSFRVAGEAEQFF
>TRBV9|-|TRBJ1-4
CASSAFYGEAQDEKLFF
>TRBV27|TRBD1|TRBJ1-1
CASSLLATQGDTEAFF
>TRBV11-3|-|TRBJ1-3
CASSYGENTIYF